This TCR beta chain was identified in a study of T cell repertoires in cytomegalovirus infection. Study context: In the study, CMV epitopes included recently identified HLA-C-restricted and well-studied HLA-B-restricted ones. Signatures in public TCR beta sequences pointed to both CMV infection and matching HLA type.

TCRdb fed the reads into MiXCR, producing one record per CDR3 protein. The sample lists approximately 110,000 distinct CDR3 sequences; roughly two fifths were seen once. A word on this clonotype: What it binds is not known.

Trimming stripped 5 bases from V and 0 bases from J, with 14 bases between. Germline V lookup: CDR1 SEHNR, CDR2 FQNEAQ (reference sequence). This CDR3 region has 16 residues. The source was CD8+ T cells from cultured PBMCs, collected from culture after CMV antigen stimulation. The clonotype originates from a human donor in good health (CMV status not recorded). Some clones in this sample may be carry-over from other donors' samples. The chain is built from TRBV7-9 and TRBJ2-1, with D possibly TRBD2 on 6 matching bases. CDR3 in amino acids: CASSPSGLPSYNEQFF. CDR3 nucleotides: TGTGCCAGCAGCCCCTCCGGACTACCCTCCTACAATGAGCAGTTCTTC.